Below, 27 T cell receptor beta chains from the same sample are listed, as sequenced in a study of T cell repertoires in cytomegalovirus infection. TCRdb re-called the reads through MiXCR, storing one row per CDR3 protein. The sample holds roughly 230,000 distinct CDR3 sequences, approximately 15% seen once. The sequenced sample consisted of CD8+ T cells from PBMCs. The source is a human donor in good health (CMV status not recorded). Some clones in this sample may be carry-over from other donors' samples.

This clonotype was seen at least ten times. This chain links TRBV7-6 with TRBJ2-2, with D perhaps TRBD2 (5 bases). V shed 2 bases and J shed 6 bases, with 10 bases lying between them. CDR1 and CDR2 (germline): SGHVS, FNYEAQ. CDR3 size: 14 residues. CDR3 loop: CASSLSPGAGELFF. The CDR3 DNA sequence: TGTGCCAGCAGCTTAAGTCCCGGGGCCGGGGAGCTGTTTTTT. The whole variable domain, filled in from reference TRBV7-6 and TRBJ2-2, reads GAGVSQSPRYKVTKRGQDVALRCDPISGHVSLYWYRQALGQGPEFLTYFNYEAQQDKSGLPNDRFSAERPEGSISTLTIQRTEQRDSAMYRCASSLSPGAGELFFGEGSRLTVL.

This clonotype occurred many times. The chain recombines TRBV7-9 with TRBJ2-3; D assignment may be TRBD1 or TRBD2 (6 bases each). Per germline, CDR1 SEHNR and CDR2 FQNEAQ (reference sequence). Trimming took off 5 bases at V and 4 bases at J, with 19 bases between the two ends. The CDR3 is 16 amino acids. CDR3 amino acids: CASSPPSVGGSDTQYF. CDR3 nucleotide sequence: TGTGCCAGCAGCCCCCCTTCGGTGGGGGGCTCAGATACGCAGTATTTT.

Ten or more counts support this clonotype. The CDR3 sequence is CASSGSQTKNIQYF. CDR3 nucleotide sequence: TGTGCCAGCAGCGGCAGTCAAACCAAAAACATTCAGTACTTC. The rearrangement joins TRBV11-2 to TRBJ2-4, with D unclear. The V end lost 5 bases, the J end lost 2 bases, and 10 bases lay between the germline ends. This CDR3 contains 14 residues. The germline V gene encodes CDR1 SGHAT and CDR2 FQNNGV.

V gene TRBV20-1 combines with J gene TRBJ1-5; D remains ambiguous. Trimming removed 0 bases at V and 1 base at J, with 7 bases between. The CDR3 has 14 residues. CDR1 and CDR2 from the germline V gene are DFQATT and SNEGSKA (reference sequence). This CDR3 is CSARDRESNQPQHF. The CDR3 nucleotides read TGCAGTGCTAGAGATCGGGAGAGCAATCAGCCCCAGCATTTT.

This clonotype was seen only a few times. The chain couples TRBV6-2 or TRBV6-3 to TRBJ1-1; D is perhaps TRBD1 (5 bases). The CDR3 loop spans 14 amino acids. V lost 6 bases to trimming and J lost 8 bases, with 19 bases between them. Germline values: CDR1 MNHEY, CDR2 SVGEGT. This CDR3 is CASSHDRLNIEAFF. Written as DNA, the CDR3 is TGTGCCAGCAGCCACGACAGACTCAATATAGAAGCTTTCTTT.

The chain couples TRBV12-5 to TRBJ1-3, with a tentative D call TRBD1 (5 bases). Germline-derived CDR1 and CDR2 are LGHNT and FRNRAP. The CDR3 consists of 13 residues. V was trimmed by 7 bases and J by 8 bases, leaving 15 bases between them. CDR3 sequence reads: CASAGQGGDTIYF. The CDR3 DNA reads as TGTGCTAGTGCTGGTCAGGGTGGTGACACCATATATTTT.

This clonotype was recorded at least ten times. This chain uses TRBV7-8 with TRBJ2-7; 11 bases map to TRBD2. With V trimmed by 5 bases and J by 5 bases, 5 bases remained unmatched. This CDR3 region has 14 residues. Germline CDR1 reads SGHVS; CDR2 reads FQNEAQ. The CDR3: CASSAGTSGNEQYF. The CDR3 DNA follows: TGTGCCAGCAGCGCCGGGACTAGCGGCAACGAGCAGTACTTC.

This clonotype was seen more than once but under ten times. The J gene is TRBJ2-6, the V gene TRBV27; 12 nucleotides align to TRBD1. V gave up 3 bases and J gave up 3 bases; unmatched junction bases: 3. The CDR3 covers 17 residues. Germline CDR1 and CDR2: MNHEY and SMNVEV (reference sequence). The CDR3 loop reads CASSFGTGGGGANVLTF. The CDR3 DNA sequence: TGTGCCAGCAGTTTTGGGACAGGGGGCGGTGGGGCCAACGTCCTGACTTTC.

This clonotype was picked up many times. V is TRBV12-3 or TRBV12-4 and J is TRBJ2-7; D gene uncertain. The CDR3 totals 13 residues. Trimming pared 5 bases from V and 6 bases from J, leaving 14 bases between. The chain's CDR3 is CASSHTPTAEQYF. The DNA for the CDR3 is TGTGCCAGCAGTCACACACCCACCGCCGAGCAGTACTTC.

This clonotype was observed many times. The V gene is TRBV12-3 or TRBV12-4, the J gene TRBJ2-1, with 10 nucleotides matching TRBD2. The CDR3 sequence is 16 residues long. V trimming: 6 bases; J trimming: 1 base; junction bases outside the gene matches: 6. The CDR3 sequence: CASRAALAGSYNEQFF. Here the CDR3 DNA reads TGTGCCAGCAGAGCAGCACTAGCGGGGTCCTACAATGAGCAGTTCTTC.

The rearrangement joins TRBV7-9 to TRBJ2-7, with a tentative D call TRBD1 (7 bases). This CDR3 has 16 amino acids. Germline CDR1 is SEHNR and CDR2 is FQNEAQ (reference sequence). Between the trimmed V and J ends, which lost 6 bases and 3 bases, there was a span of 21 bases. Here the CDR3 DNA reads TGTGCCAGCAGGCCGTCTCGGGCAGGGGGGAACTACGAGCAGTACTTC. Protein sequence: CASRPSRAGGNYEQYF.

The V call is TRBV5-6, the J call TRBJ1-4; 8 bases match TRBD1. Germline CDR1 and CDR2: SGHDT and YYEEEE. The CDR3 consists of 16 residues. V dropped 0 bases and J dropped 5; count of bases not matched to a gene: 6. This CDR3 reads CASSLGARGQNEKLFF. The DNA for the CDR3 is TGTGCCAGCAGCTTGGGAGCCAGGGGGCAGAATGAAAAACTGTTTTTT. The full variable domain, completed using reference TRBV5-6 and TRBJ1-4, is DAGVTQSPTHLIKTRGQQVTLRCSPKSGHDTVSWYQQALGQGPQFIFQYYEEEERQRGNFPDRFSGHQFPNYSSELNVNALLLGDSALYLCASSLGARGQNEKLFFGSGTQLSVL.

This clonotype has a handful of counts. The chain couples TRBV28 to TRBJ2-7, with 7 bases that match TRBD1. The junction had 3 bases not matched to a gene; V was cut back by 4 bases and J by 0 bases. The CDR3 runs 14 residues. Germline-derived CDR1 and CDR2 are MDHEN and SYDVKM. The CDR3 bases are TGTGCCAGCAGTTGGGACAGTAGCTCCTACGAGCAGTACTTC. It yields the protein CASSWDSSSYEQYF.

V usage is TRBV6-1 and J usage is TRBJ2-3, with 14 positions matching TRBD2. Germline V gene sequence: CDR1 MNHNS, CDR2 SASEGT. The CDR3 has 15 residues. Trimming cost V 6 bases and J 4 bases; bases outside gene matches: 3. The CDR3, as DNA: TGTGCCAGCAGCATGACTAGCGGGGGGGCAGATACGCAGTATTTT. It encodes CASSMTSGGADTQYF.

Concerning this clonotype: A much bigger clone sits one base away, suggesting this may be a read error. The CDR3 nucleotides read TGTGTCAGCAGCTTAGTCGAGTGGGAGCAGTTCTTC. As protein: CVSSLVEWEQFF. This chain uses TRBV7-6 with TRBJ2-1; D unclear. Germline loops: CDR1 SGHVS, CDR2 FNYEAQ. The CDR3 spans 12 residues.

This clonotype was observed many times. The chain employs TRBV6-2 or TRBV6-3 and TRBJ2-3, with unresolved D. V lost 10 bases and J lost 6, with 11 bases in between. CDR1 MNHEY and CDR2 SVGEGT come from the germline V gene. CDR3 size: 11 residues. The DNA of the CDR3 is TGTGCCACCAACCAGAAGGATACGCAGTATTTT. The encoded protein is CATNQKDTQYF.

The V and J genes are TRBV2 and TRBJ2-2, with TRBD2 matching 7 bases. The junction had 4 bases not matched to a gene; V was cut back by 1 base and J by 5 bases. This CDR3 is 15 amino acids long. The V gene's germline CDR1 is SNHLY and CDR2 FYNNEI. In nucleotides, the CDR3 is TGTGCCAGCAGTGAAGAACTTAGCGGGACCGGGGAGCTGTTTTTT. It codes for CASSEELSGTGELFF.

This chain links TRBV6-5 with TRBJ2-7; TRBD1 agrees at 10 bases. The CDR3 contains 15 residues. The V segment lost 5 bases and the J segment 4 bases; nucleotides outside the gene matches: 8. Germline values: CDR1 MNHEY, CDR2 SVGAGI. CDR3 residues: CASSAGRGQGYEQYF. DNA for the CDR3: TGTGCCAGCAGTGCGGGCCGGGGACAGGGGTACGAGCAGTACTTC.

This clonotype appeared a few times. V gene TRBV6-1 combines with J gene TRBJ2-7; 11 bases map to TRBD1. The CDR3 has 16 amino acids. V shed 5 bases, J shed 5 bases, and the junction held 11 bases outside the gene matches. CDR1 is MNHNS and CDR2 is SASEGT in the germline V gene. The CDR3 sequence is CASSYQRTGGFNEQYF. The DNA for the CDR3 is TGTGCCAGCAGTTACCAAAGGACAGGGGGCTTCAACGAGCAGTACTTC.

The chain combines TRBV29-1 with TRBJ1-2, with 12 bases that match TRBD1. This CDR3 has 14 residues. Germline V gene sequence: CDR1 SQVTM, CDR2 ANQGSEA. Germline trimming cut 7 bases from V and 4 bases from J; bases unmatched to any gene: 7. The CDR3, as DNA: TGCAGCGCCACACCGGGACAGGGGGCCTATGGCTACACCTTC. Translating it yields CSATPGQGAYGYTF.

This clonotype was recorded many times. The chain combines TRBV5-6 with TRBJ2-7, with D possibly being TRBD1 or TRBD2 (6 bases each). The germline CDR1 and CDR2 sequences are SGHDT and YYEEEE. CDR3 size: 14 residues. Trimming left V 4 bases short and J 4 bases short, with 15 bases between. The CDR3: CASSPGAESYEQYF. CDR3 nucleotide sequence: TGTGCCAGCAGCCCGGGGGCCGAGAGTTACGAGCAGTACTTC.

Regarding this clonotype: At one of its ends the junction is not consistent with the germline gene, which may arise from a read error. This chain connects TRBV7-4 to TRBJ1-6, with a possible D match to TRBD1 (6 bases). Germline CDR1 reads SGHVT; CDR2 reads SQSDAQ. The CDR3 extends over 15 amino acids. CDR3 nucleotide sequence: TGTGCCTGCAGTGAGACAGGCTTTTGGAATTCACCCCTCCACTTT. Its translation is CACSETGFWNSPLHF.

This clonotype has a count of ten or more. The V gene is TRBV7-2, the J gene TRBJ2-3; D possibly corresponds to TRBD1 (5 bases). Trimming took 5 bases from V and 1 from J, leaving 19 bases between them. From germline, CDR1 is SGHTA and CDR2 FQGNSA. The CDR3 has 17 residues. The CDR3 reads CASSPGSIGARTDTQYF. In nucleotides, the CDR3 is TGTGCCAGCAGCCCCGGTTCTATAGGGGCACGCACAGATACGCAGTATTTT.

This clonotype was counted at least ten times. The chain uses TRBV19 and TRBJ1-5; D is ambiguous. CDR3 size: 15 residues. Germline V gene lookup returns CDR1 LNHDA and CDR2 SQIVND (reference sequence). V lost 5 bases and J lost 0, with 11 bases in between. CDR3 protein: CASSYTYYSNQPQHF. DNA for the CDR3: TGTGCCAGTAGTTATACTTATTATAGCAATCAGCCCCAGCATTTT.

This clonotype was detected ten times or more. The rearrangement uses TRBV7-6 and TRBJ2-2; D is perhaps TRBD1 or TRBD2 (5 bases each). The CDR3 spans 15 residues. Germline V gene lookup returns CDR1 SGHVS and CDR2 FNYEAQ. V lost 1 base, J lost 0 bases, and 6 bases lay in between. CDR3 sequence (DNA): TGTGCCAGCAGCTTAGTGGGGGCGAACACCGGGGAGCTGTTTTTT. This gives the protein CASSLVGANTGELFF.

This clonotype has just a few counts. The chain links TRBV29-1 to TRBJ1-5; the D is unclear. Germline CDR1 and CDR2: SQVTM and ANQGSEA. CDR3 length: 12 residues. Deletions cut 4 bases from V and 0 bases from J, with 4 bases between. CDR3 bases: TGCAGCGTTGGGAGTAGCAATCAGCCCCAGCATTTT. Encoded protein: CSVGSSNQPQHF.

The chain combines TRBV7-6 with TRBJ2-1, with 7 bases that match TRBD1. With V trimmed by 5 bases and J by 4 bases, 2 bases remained unmatched. The CDR3 loop spans 13 amino acids. Germline V gives CDR1 SGHVS, CDR2 FNYEAQ. For the CDR3, the DNA is TGTGCCAGCAGCGACAGGGTGTACAATGAGCAGTTCTTC. Encoded protein: CASSDRVYNEQFF.